The rows below give T cell receptor beta chains drawn from one sample of a study of cytomegalovirus exposure and HLA in healthy donors. Using immunoSEQ multiplex PCR, the repertoire was profiled, and TCRdb retains in-frame clones only, with some absent. The table shows around 91,000 clones, with more than 55% occurring only once. The sequencing input was PBMCs. The receptors here all came from a human donor in good health. CDR3s include the opening cysteine and the closing phenylalanine or tryptophan. Each record gives: clone size, J gene, D gene, V gene, CDR3 DNA, CDR3 protein. D genes are given only for firm matches. Size tells how often a clone was seen (once, few, many) or the class of an expanded clone, and some rows leave it out.

>-|TRBJ2-5|TRBD2|TRBV6-6
TGTGCCAGCACTACGGGAGGGGAGCAGTACTTC
CASTTGGEQYF
>few|TRBJ1-5|-|TRBV5-6
TGTGCCAGCAGCTTCGGGCAGGGCAAGAGCAATCAGCCCCAGCATTTT
CASSFGQGKSNQPQHF
>-|TRBJ2-5|-|TRBV15
TGTGCCACCAGCAGAGGAGAAATAGCGGAGAAGACCCAGTACTTC
CATSRGEIAEKTQYF
>-|TRBJ1-1|TRBD1|TRBV30
TGTGCCTGTAATTCCGCGACAGGGGGTACCAATGAAGCTTTCTTT
CACNSATGGTNEAFF
>few|TRBJ1-2|-|TRBV9
TGTGCCAGCAGCGTTGGGGGCCTCTATGGCTACACCTTC
CASSVGGLYGYTF
>-|TRBJ2-7|-|TRBV14
TGTGCCAGCAGCCAAGAGCTGCGGGTCGGGGAGCAGTACTTC
CASSQELRVGEQYF
>-|TRBJ2-4|TRBD2|TRBV5-8
TGTGCCAGCAGCCTGGGACTAGCGGGGCCTGGCATTCAGTACTTC
CASSLGLAGPGIQYF
>few|TRBJ1-3|TRBD1|TRBV5-1
TGCGCCAGCAGCTCGGGACAGGTCGCTGGAAACACCATATATTTT
CASSSGQVAGNTIYF
>-|TRBJ2-5|TRBD2|TRBV6-5
TGTGCCAGCAGTTACTCGGGACTAGCGGGCAAAGAGACCCAGTACTTC
CASSYSGLAGKETQYF
>once|TRBJ1-2|-|TRBV6-6
TGTGCCAGCACCTCCGCCGGGGGTTTAGACGGCTACACCTTC
CASTSAGGLDGYTF
>few|TRBJ2-5|TRBD2|TRBV7-9
TGTGCCAGCAGCTTACGGACTAGCGAAGAGACCCAGTACTTC
CASSLRTSEETQYF
>few|TRBJ1-1|TRBD1|TRBV5-5
TGTGCCAGCAGCCAACTTTCCGACAGGGCAGCTTTCTTT
CASSQLSDRAAFF
>-|TRBJ2-3|-|TRBV10-3
TGTGCCATCAGTGAGTCGAGAAGCACAGATACGCAGTATTTT
CAISESRSTDTQYF
>-|TRBJ2-3|TRBD2|TRBV7-8
TGTGCCAGCAGCTTAGTTCGGGGGGGCCTGACAGATACGCAGTATTTT
CASSLVRGGLTDTQYF
>-|TRBJ1-1|TRBD1|TRBV19
TGTGCCAGTAGTTCCAGGGGGCAAAACACTGAAGCTTTCTTT
CASSSRGQNTEAFF
>-|TRBJ1-6|TRBD1|TRBV6-6
TGTGCCAGCAGTTCCCCCGGGACAGGGGATGGTTCACCCCTCCACTTT
CASSSPGTGDGSPLHF
>-|TRBJ2-5|-|TRBV7-9
TGTGCCAGCAGTTTTTCAGACAGTCGCAAGACCCAGTACTTC
CASSFSDSRKTQYF